This T cell receptor beta chain was profiled in a study of shared clonotypes between healthy human individuals. Study donors comprised healthy, HIV-negative adults devoid of recent acute infection or vaccination. Findings and caveats of the study: Blood was the only sampled material, and tissue repertoires likely differ. Non-shared clonotypes had lower generation probabilities than those shared by all four donors.

TCRdb's copy holds only in-frame clones and misses some; the assay was immunoSEQ multiplex PCR. Counted here are under 2,500,000 clones, about 94% occurring once; the ten biggest clones make up around 0.13%. This clone is a singleton in its sample. The antigen is undetermined. Germline CDR1 is ENHRY and CDR2 is SYGVKD. Trimming shortened V by 1 base and J by 2 bases, and 8 bases separated the two germline ends. The CDR3 has 14 amino acids. The J gene is TRBJ1-1, the V gene TRBV10-3, with TRBD1 as a possible D gene (5 bases). The source is a man in his late teens or twenties in good health. Sequenced input: naive CD4+ T cells sorted from blood. As for subset: CD45RA+ positively selected. CDR3 loop: CAISEWGGNTEAFF. The CDR3 region has the DNA TGTGCCATCAGTGAGTGGGGGGGTAACACTGAAGCTTTCTTT.